Given below is one T cell receptor (beta chain) in context. Antigen specificity is unknown. This CDR3 comprises 15 residues. CDR1 and CDR2 (germline): SGHVS, FQNEAQ. The V gene lost 5 bases and the J gene lost 1 base, with 14 bases spanning the gap. This sample is part of a study of cytomegalovirus exposure and HLA in healthy donors. Study results and caveats: The records held CMV serostatus as the only immune exposure information.

It was with 60 Vbeta and 13 Jbeta primers that the PCR ran. Using immunoSEQ multiplex PCR, the repertoire was profiled, and TCRdb retains in-frame clones only, with some absent. The table has 170,000 or so clones, under 80% seen once. This sequence was found in a woman aged 45-65 years in good health and CMV-seropositive. Input material: PBMCs. The chain links TRBV7-8 to TRBJ1-1, with a tentative D call TRBD1 (5 bases). The DNA for the CDR3 is TGTGCCAGCAGCGCCCTCCGGGGGGGGAACACTGAAGCTTTCTTT. Translating it yields CASSALRGGNTEAFF.